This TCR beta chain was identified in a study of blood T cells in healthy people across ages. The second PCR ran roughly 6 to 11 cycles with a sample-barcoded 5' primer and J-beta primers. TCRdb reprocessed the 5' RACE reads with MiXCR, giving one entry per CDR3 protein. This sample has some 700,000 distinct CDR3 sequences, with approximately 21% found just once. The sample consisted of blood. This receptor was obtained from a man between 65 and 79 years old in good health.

This chain's CDR3 is CASSLRVGRASNYGYTF. The CDR3 nucleotides read TGTGCCAGCAGCTTAAGGGTCGGGCGGGCCTCTAACTATGGCTACACCTTC. The V and J genes are TRBV7-2 and TRBJ1-2; unclear D gene. Trimming removed 2 bases at V and 0 bases at J, with 16 bases between. Germline CDR1 SGHTA, CDR2 FQGNSA. The CDR3 is made up of 17 amino acids.